This T cell receptor beta chain is from a study of T cell repertoires in cytomegalovirus infection. Study information: Public TCR beta signatures indicated both CMV infection and matching HLA type. Study outcomes and limitations: Predominance within the ex vivo response was attributable to HLA-C-restricted CMV-specific TCR beta clonotypes.

MiXCR was run by TCRdb on the reads, yielding one entry per CDR3 protein. The data show about 360,000 distinct CDR3 sequences, about a sixth seen once. This clonotype was found once. The target antigen is unknown. Input material: PBMCs. The sequence derives from a human donor in good health (CMV status not recorded). Some clones in this sample may be carry-over from other donors' samples.

The CDR3 nucleotides read TGCAGCGTATCAATTGGGTACGAGCAGTACTTC. Translated, it gives CSVSIGYEQYF. The chain recombines TRBV29-1 with TRBJ2-7; D gene unclear. The germline V gene has CDR1 SQVTM and CDR2 ANQGSEA. The CDR3 length is 11 residues. V was pared by 6 bases and J by 4 bases, with 10 bases between.